The source of this TCR beta chain is a study of T cell changes during pregnancy in multiple sclerosis. TCRdb keeps only in-frame clones here, not all; method: immunoSEQ multiplex PCR. The sample records tens of thousands of clones, more than 90% being singletons. V lost 0 bases, J lost 7 bases, and 13 bases lay in between. This CDR3 contains 16 residues. CDR1 and CDR2 (germline): MGHRA, YSYEKL. The TCR was taken from a female donor in good health, enrolled as a control in a pregnancy study. This specimen consisted of CD4+ T cells from peripheral blood mononuclear cells, obtained in the second trimester of pregnancy. The V gene is TRBV4-1, the J gene TRBJ1-6; D remains unclear. The CDR3 loop reads CASSQDRGTQNSPLHF. The CDR3 bases are TGCGCCAGCAGCCAAGACCGGGGTACGCAAAATTCACCCCTCCACTTT.